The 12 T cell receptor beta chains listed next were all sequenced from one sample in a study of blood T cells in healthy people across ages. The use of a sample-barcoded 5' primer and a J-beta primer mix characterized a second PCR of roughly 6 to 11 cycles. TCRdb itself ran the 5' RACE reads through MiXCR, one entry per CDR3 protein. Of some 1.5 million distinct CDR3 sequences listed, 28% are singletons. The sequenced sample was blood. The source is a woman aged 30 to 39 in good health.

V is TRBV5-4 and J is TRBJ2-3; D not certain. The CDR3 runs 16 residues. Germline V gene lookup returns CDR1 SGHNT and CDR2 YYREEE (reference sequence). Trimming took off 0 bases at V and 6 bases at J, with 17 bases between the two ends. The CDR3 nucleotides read TGTGCCAGCAGCTTGGCACGGGCCCGGCAGCAGGATACGCAGTATTTT. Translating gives CASSLARARQQDTQYF.

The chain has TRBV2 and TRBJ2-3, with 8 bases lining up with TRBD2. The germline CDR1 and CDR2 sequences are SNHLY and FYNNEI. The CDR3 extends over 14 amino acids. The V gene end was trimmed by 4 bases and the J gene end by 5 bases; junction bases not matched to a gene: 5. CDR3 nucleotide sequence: TGTGCCAGCAGTGCCGGGGGGGCGAGAGATACGCAGTATTTT. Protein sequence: CASSAGGARDTQYF.

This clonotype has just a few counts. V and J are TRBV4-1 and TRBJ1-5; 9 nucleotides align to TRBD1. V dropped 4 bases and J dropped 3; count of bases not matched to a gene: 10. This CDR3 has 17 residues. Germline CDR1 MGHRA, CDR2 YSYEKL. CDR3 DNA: TGCGCCAGCAGCCCATGGACAGGGGCGCCCCTCAATCAGCCCCAGCATTTT. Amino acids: CASSPWTGAPLNQPQHF.

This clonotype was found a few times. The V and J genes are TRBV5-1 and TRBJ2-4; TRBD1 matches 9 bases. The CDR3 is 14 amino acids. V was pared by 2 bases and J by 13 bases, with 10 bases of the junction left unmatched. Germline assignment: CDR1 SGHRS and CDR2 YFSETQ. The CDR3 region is CASSLSGTGIEQYF. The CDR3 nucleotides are TGCGCCAGCAGCTTATCCGGGACAGGGATAGAGCAGTACTTC.

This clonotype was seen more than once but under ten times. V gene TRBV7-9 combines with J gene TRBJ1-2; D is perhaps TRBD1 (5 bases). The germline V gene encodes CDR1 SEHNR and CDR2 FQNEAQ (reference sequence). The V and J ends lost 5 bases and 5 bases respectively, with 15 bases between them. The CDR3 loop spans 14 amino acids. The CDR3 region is CASSPAGTEYGYTF. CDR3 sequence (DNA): TGTGCCAGCAGCCCGGCCGGGACCGAGTATGGCTACACCTTC.

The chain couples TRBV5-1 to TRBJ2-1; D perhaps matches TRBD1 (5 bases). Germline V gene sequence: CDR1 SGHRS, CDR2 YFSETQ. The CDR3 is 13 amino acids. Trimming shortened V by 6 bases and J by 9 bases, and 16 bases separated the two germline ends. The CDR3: CASTPGPTGEQFF. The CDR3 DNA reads TGCGCCAGCACCCCAGGGCCTACGGGTGAGCAGTTCTTC.

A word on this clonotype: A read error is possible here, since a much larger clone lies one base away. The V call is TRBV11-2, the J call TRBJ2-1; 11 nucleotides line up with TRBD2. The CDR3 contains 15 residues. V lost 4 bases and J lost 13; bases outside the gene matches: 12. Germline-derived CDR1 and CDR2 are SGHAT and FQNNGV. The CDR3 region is CASSSDSGGGQTQFF. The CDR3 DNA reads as TGTGCCAGCAGCTCCGATAGCGGGGGGGGACAGACCCAGTTCTTC.

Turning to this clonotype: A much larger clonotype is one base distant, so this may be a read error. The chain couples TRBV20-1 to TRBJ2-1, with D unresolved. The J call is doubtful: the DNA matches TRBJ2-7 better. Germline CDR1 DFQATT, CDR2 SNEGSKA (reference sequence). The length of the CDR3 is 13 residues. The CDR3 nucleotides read TGCAGTGCCTTCGTGGGCTCCTACAATGAGCAGTACTTC. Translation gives CSAFVGSYNEQYF.

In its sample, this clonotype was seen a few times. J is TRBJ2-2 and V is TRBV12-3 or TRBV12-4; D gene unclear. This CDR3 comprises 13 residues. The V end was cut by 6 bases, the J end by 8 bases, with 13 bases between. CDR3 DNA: TGTGCCAGCAGCAGGCGGCCCGCTGGGGAGCTGTTTTTT. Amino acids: CASSRRPAGELFF.

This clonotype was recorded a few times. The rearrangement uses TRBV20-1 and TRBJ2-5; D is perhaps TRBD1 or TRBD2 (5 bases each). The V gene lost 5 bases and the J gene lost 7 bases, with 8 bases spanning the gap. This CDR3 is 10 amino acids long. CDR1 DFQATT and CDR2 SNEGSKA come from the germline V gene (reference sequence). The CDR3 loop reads CSAGGPTQYF. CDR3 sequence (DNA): TGCAGTGCTGGGGGACCGACCCAGTACTTC.

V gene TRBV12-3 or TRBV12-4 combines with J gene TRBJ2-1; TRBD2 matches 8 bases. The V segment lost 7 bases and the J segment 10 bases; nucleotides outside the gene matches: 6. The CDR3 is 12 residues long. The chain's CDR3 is CASTPTGGEQFF. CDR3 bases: TGTGCCAGCACCCCTACGGGGGGGGAGCAGTTCTTC.

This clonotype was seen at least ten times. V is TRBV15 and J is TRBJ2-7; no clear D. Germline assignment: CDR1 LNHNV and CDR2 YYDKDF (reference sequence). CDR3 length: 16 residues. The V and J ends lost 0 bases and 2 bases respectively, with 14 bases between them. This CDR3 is CATSRDGKLSPYEQYF. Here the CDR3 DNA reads TGTGCCACCAGCAGAGATGGGAAGCTTTCACCCTACGAGCAGTACTTC. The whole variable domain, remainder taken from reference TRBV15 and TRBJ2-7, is DAMVIQNPRYQVTQFGKPVTLSCSQTLNHNVMYWYQQKSSQAPKLLFHYYDKDFNNEADTPDNFQSRRPNTSFCFLDIRSPGLGDTAMYLCATSRDGKLSPYEQYFGPGTRLTVT.